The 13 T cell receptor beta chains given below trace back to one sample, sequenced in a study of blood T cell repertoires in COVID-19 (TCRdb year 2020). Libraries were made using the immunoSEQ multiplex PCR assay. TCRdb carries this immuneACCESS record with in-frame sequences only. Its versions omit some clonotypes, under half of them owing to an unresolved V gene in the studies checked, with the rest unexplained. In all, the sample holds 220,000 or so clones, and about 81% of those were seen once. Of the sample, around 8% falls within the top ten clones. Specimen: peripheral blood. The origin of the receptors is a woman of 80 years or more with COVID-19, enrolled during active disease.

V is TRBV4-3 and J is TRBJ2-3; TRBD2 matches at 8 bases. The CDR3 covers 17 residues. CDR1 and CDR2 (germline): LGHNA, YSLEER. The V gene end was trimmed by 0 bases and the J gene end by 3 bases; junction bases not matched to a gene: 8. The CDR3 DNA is TGCGCCAGCAGCCAAGATACCGGGAGGGCCGGGACAGATACGCAGTATTTT. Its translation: CASSQDTGRAGTDTQYF.

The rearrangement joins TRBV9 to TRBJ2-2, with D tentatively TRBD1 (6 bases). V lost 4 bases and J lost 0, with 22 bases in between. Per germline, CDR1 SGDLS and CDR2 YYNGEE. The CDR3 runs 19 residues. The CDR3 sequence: CASSSPITPQGSNTGELFF. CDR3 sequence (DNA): TGTGCCAGCAGCTCCCCAATAACGCCACAGGGCTCGAACACCGGGGAGCTGTTTTTT.

Here the CDR3 reads CASSTWTGATEAFF. Here the CDR3 DNA reads TGTGCCAGCAGTACTTGGACAGGGGCCACTGAAGCTTTCTTT. The V and J genes are TRBV6-5 and TRBJ1-1, with TRBD1 identical over 9 bases. The CDR3 covers 14 residues. The junction had 5 bases not matched to a gene; V was cut back by 5 bases and J by 4 bases. Germline V CDR1 and CDR2: MNHEY, SVGAGI.

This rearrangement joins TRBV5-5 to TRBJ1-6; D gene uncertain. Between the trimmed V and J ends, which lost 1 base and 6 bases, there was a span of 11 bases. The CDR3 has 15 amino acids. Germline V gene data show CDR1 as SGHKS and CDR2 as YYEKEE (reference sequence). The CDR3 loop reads CASSLSSQINSPLHF. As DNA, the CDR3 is TGTGCCAGCAGCTTGAGTTCACAGATTAATTCACCCCTCCACTTT.

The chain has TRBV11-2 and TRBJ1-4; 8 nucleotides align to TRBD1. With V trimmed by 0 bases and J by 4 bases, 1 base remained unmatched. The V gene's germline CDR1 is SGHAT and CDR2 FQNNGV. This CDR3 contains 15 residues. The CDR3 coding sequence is TGTGCCAGCAGCTTAGAAACAGGGGGTAATGAAAAACTGTTTTTT. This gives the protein CASSLETGGNEKLFF.

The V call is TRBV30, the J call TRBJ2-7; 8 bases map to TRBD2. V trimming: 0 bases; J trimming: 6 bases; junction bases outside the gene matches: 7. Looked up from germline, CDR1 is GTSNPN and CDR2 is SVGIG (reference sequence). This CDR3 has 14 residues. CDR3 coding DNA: TGTGCCTGGAGTGTAGCAAGCGGGGGTTCCGAGCAGTACTTC. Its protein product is CAWSVASGGSEQYF.

The CDR3 coding sequence is TGCGCCAGCAGCTGGGGGGACCGAATGAACACTGAAGCTTTCTTT. Encoded protein: CASSWGDRMNTEAFF. This chain joins TRBV5-1 and TRBJ1-1, with D possibly matching TRBD1 (5 bases). This CDR3 has 15 residues. Trimming cost V 3 bases and J 0 bases, with 12 bases left between them. Germline V lookup: CDR1 SGHRS, CDR2 YFSETQ.

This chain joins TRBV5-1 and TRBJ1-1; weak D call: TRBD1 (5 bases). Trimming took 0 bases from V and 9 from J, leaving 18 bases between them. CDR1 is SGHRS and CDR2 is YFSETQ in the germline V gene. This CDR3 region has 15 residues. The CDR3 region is CASSLGTMRPSQAFF. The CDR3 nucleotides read TGCGCCAGCAGCTTGGGGACAATGAGACCTTCCCAAGCTTTCTTT.

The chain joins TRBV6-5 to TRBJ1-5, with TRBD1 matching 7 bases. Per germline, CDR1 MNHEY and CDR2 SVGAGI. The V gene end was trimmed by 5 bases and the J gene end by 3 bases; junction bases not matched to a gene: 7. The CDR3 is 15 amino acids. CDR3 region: CASSPGQVYNQPQHF. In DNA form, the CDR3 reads TGTGCCAGCAGTCCAGGACAGGTGTACAATCAGCCCCAGCATTTT.

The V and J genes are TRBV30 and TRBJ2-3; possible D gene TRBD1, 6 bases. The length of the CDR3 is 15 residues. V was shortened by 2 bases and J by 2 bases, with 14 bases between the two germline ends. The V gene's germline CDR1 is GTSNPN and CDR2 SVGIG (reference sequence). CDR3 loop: CAWSRDTTATDTQYF. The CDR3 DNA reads TGTGCCTGGAGTCGGGACACCACGGCCACAGATACGCAGTATTTT.

The CDR3 region is CASSLGQSNSPLHF. The CDR3 coding sequence is TGTGCCAGCAGTTTGGGACAGAGTAATTCACCCCTCCACTTT. V usage is TRBV28 and J usage is TRBJ1-6; 7 nucleotides agree with TRBD1. Germline V gene data show CDR1 as MDHEN and CDR2 as SYDVKM. CDR3 length equals 14 residues. Germline trimming cut 3 bases from V and 6 bases from J; bases unmatched to any gene: 2.

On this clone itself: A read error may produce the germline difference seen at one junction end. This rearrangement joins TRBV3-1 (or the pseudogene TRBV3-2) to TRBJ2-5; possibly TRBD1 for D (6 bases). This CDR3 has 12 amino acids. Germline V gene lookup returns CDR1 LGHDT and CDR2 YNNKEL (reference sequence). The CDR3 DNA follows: TGTGCCAGCAGCCAAGAGTGGGGGCGGACCCACTTC. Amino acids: CASSQEWGRTHF.

CDR3 sequence reads: CACLPGLAGGSSYNEQFF. CDR3 nucleotides: TGTGCCTGTCTCCCGGGACTAGCGGGGGGAAGCTCCTACAATGAGCAGTTCTTC. The chain joins TRBV30 to TRBJ2-1, with 15 bases fitting TRBD2. With V trimmed by 6 bases and J by 0 bases, 9 bases remained unmatched. Germline V gene sequence: CDR1 GTSNPN, CDR2 SVGIG (reference sequence). The CDR3 has 18 residues.